This T cell receptor beta chain was documented in a study of tumor-infiltrating lymphocytes in oesophageal squamous cell carcinoma. TCRdb re-called the PCR reads through MiXCR, storing one row per CDR3 protein. The table lists 9,500 to 15,000 distinct CDR3 sequences, 55% to 70% of them singletons. Material: esophageal tumor tissue. The source of this sequence is a female donor with esophageal squamous cell carcinoma.

The CDR3, as DNA: TGTGCCAGTAGTCCGTTCTGGGTGGTTACCAACACTGAAGCTTTCTTT. It encodes CASSPFWVVTNTEAFF. V gene TRBV19 combines with J gene TRBJ1-1, with D unresolved. V was pared by 5 bases and J by 2 bases, with 18 bases between. Germline CDR1 reads LNHDA; CDR2 reads SQIVND (reference sequence). CDR3 length: 16 residues.